Sequencing of this T cell receptor beta chain was carried out in a study of blood T cell repertoires in COVID-19. Study overall: The samples span acute and convalescent COVID-19 from the United States, Italy and Spain.

The assay was immunoSEQ multiplex PCR, and TCRdb's table has in-frame clones only and misses some. The sample yields about 380,000 clones, around 90% seen once. Germline CDR1 is SEHNR and CDR2 is FQNEAQ (reference sequence). The CDR3 is 11 amino acids. For this clone: At one boundary the junction diverges from the germline segment, which might be a read error.

This TCR was sampled from a man younger than 35 with active or convalescent COVID-19. This chain links TRBV7-9 with TRBJ1-5; TRBD1 might be the D (6 bases). Input material: peripheral blood. This CDR3 is CASSLDGTLNF. The CDR3, as DNA: TGTGCCAGCAGCTTAGACGGGACACTGAATTTT.